This T cell receptor beta chain originates from a study of Tregs in tolerant kidney transplant recipients. Whole-study results and caveats: Findings come from small patient numbers and require larger validation.

A note on this clone: Its cognate antigen is unknown.

Unstimulated regulatory T cells (CD4+CD25+CD127-), CD4+CD25- non-regulatory cells, CD4 and CD8 cells were FACS-sorted from thawed PBMCs. There are 13 residues in the CDR3. Germline V gives CDR1 ENHRY, CDR2 SYGVKD. Trimming pared 5 bases from V and 7 bases from J, leaving 9 bases between. Produced via immunoSEQ multiplex PCR; TCRdb's table is partial and in-frame only. The sample carries approximately 260,000 clones, roughly 84% recorded once. The V and J genes are TRBV10-3 and TRBJ1-6, with D hard to call. The sequence was collected from a human donor in good health. The sequenced material came from CD4+ T cells from blood. DNA of the CDR3: TGTGCCATCAGTTACGAGAGGAATTCACCCCTCCACTTT. Translation gives CAISYERNSPLHF.